This TCR beta chain was recovered during a study of cytomegalovirus exposure and HLA in healthy donors. PCR was performed using 60 Vbeta and 13 Jbeta primers. TCRdb's table, derived via immunoSEQ multiplex PCR, lists solely in-frame clones and lacks some. The sample holds 65,000 to 80,000 clones. Study-wide findings and caveats: Near-uniform donor sequencing depth was presumed by presence/absence analyses.

With respect to this clone: The antigen is not known.

Donors showed nominal health when sampled, although they likely had unrecorded immune exposures. Germline values: CDR1 SGDLS, CDR2 YYNGEE. This CDR3 has 17 amino acids. Trimming shortened V by 0 bases and J by 2 bases, and 18 bases separated the two germline ends. The clonotype originates from a man between 25 and 39 years old in good health and CMV-seronegative. The specimen was PBMCs. V is TRBV9 and J is TRBJ2-7; D might be TRBD2 (5 bases). The CDR3 region is CASSVDWLSGSPYEQYF. CDR3 nucleotides: TGTGCCAGCAGCGTAGATTGGCTGTCGGGGTCCCCCTACGAGCAGTACTTC.